This TCR beta chain was sequenced in a study of cytomegalovirus exposure and HLA in healthy donors. Study-wide results and limits: A later analysis linked 15,000 to 20,000 TCR beta sequences to HLA alleles at 0.05 false discovery rate. Most TCR sequences were seen very rarely across donors, but some public TCRs occurred in many. In presence/absence analyses, roughly uniform sequencing depth across donors was assumed.

Both 60 Vbeta primers and 13 Jbeta primers went into the PCR. The protocol was immunoSEQ multiplex PCR, while the TCRdb copy is restricted to in-frame clones and leaves out a portion. The sample lists 220,000 or so clones, 70% to 80% seen once, with 3% to 4% in the top ten. V dropped 5 bases and J dropped 0; count of bases not matched to a gene: 6. CDR3 length equals 17 residues. Germline loops: CDR1 MNHEY, CDR2 SMNVEV (reference sequence). Details on this clone: Its antigen is currently unknown.

Sequences were obtained from PBMCs. This receptor was obtained from a male donor in good health and CMV-seronegative. The V call is TRBV27, the J call TRBJ2-6; 8 positions match TRBD1. CDR3 region: CASSIMTGVSGANVLTF. The CDR3 DNA is TGTGCCAGCAGTATTATGACAGGGGTCTCTGGGGCCAACGTCCTGACTTTC.